This TCR beta chain was captured in a study of shared clonotypes between healthy human individuals. Study summary: Researchers drew samples from two women and a few men aged 18 to 49.

The V end was cut by 7 bases, the J end by 1 base, with 7 bases between. The CDR3 consists of 11 residues. CDR1 and CDR2 from the germline V gene are DFQATT and SNEGSKA (reference sequence). Study outcomes and limitations: The study found lower generation probabilities in non-shared clonotypes than in those shared by all four donors.

Several immunoSEQ plates received, in even portions, the genomic DNA of each subset. Generated by immunoSEQ multiplex PCR, the TCRdb table keeps only in-frame clones and is missing some. The sample has 1.4 million to 1.5 million clones, roughly 96% seen once. Note on this clone: Its antigen remains unknown.

Memory CD4+ cells were the fraction left after CD45RA+ naive selection. The chain has TRBV20-1 and TRBJ2-5; tentatively, D is TRBD2 (5 bases). The sample was naive CD4+ T cells sorted from blood. The subset denotes: CD45RA+ positively selected. The source is a young man in good health. CDR3 amino acids: CSVRAQETQYF. CDR3 DNA sequence: TGCAGTGTGAGGGCCCAAGAGACCCAGTACTTC.